The sequence of this T cell receptor (beta chain) was determined in a study of blood T cell repertoires in COVID-19. Participant ages covered 18 to 89 years across approximately 25 US areas. Trimming stripped 6 bases from V and 5 bases from J, with 11 bases between. The length of the CDR3 is 11 residues. Germline CDR1 DFQATT, CDR2 SNEGSKA (reference sequence). This clone was counted ten times or more. The protocol was immunoSEQ multiplex PCR, while the TCRdb copy is restricted to in-frame clones and leaves out a portion. Counted here are 150,000 to 190,000 clones, roughly four fifths occurring once; the ten biggest clones make up 7.3%.

The chain links TRBV20-1 to TRBJ2-7, with a tentative D call TRBD1 (5 bases). This sequence originates from a man in his forties or fifties who had recovered from COVID-19. Specimen: PBMCs or T cells enriched from blood (not recorded which). CDR3 loop: CSAGVGNEQYF. In DNA form, the CDR3 reads TGCAGTGCAGGGGTCGGCAACGAGCAGTACTTC.